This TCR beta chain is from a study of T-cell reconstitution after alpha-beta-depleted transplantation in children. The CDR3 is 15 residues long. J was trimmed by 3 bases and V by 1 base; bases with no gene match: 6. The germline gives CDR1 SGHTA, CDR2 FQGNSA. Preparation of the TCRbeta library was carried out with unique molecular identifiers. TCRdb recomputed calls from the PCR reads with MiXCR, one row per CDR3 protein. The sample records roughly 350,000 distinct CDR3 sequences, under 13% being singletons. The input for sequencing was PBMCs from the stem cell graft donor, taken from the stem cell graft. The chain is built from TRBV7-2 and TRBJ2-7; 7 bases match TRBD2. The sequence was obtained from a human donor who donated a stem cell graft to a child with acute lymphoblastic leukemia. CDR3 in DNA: TGTGCCAGCAGCTTAGAACGCGGGAGTGGCTACGAGCAGTACTTC. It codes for CASSLERGSGYEQYF.